This T cell receptor beta chain was recovered during a study of blood T cell repertoires in COVID-19. It was during active infection that Seattle patients were enrolled and then longitudinally followed. Germline assignment: CDR1 SGHRS and CDR2 YFSETQ. The CDR3 spans 13 residues. J gave up 7 bases and V 5 bases, and 8 bases lay outside the gene matches. Clones were read by immunoSEQ multiplex PCR, and TCRdb kept only the in-frame ones, dropping some. Of about 310,000 clones listed, 75% to 90% were seen once; the top ten hold 2.9%. The receptor was derived from a woman aged 25 to 39 with COVID-19, enrolled during active disease. Sequencing was carried out using peripheral blood. This chain connects TRBV5-1 to TRBJ1-1; 7 nucleotides match TRBD1. The CDR3 nucleotides are TGCGCCAGCAGGACCGGGACAGCGATTGAAGCTTTCTTT. Amino acids: CASRTGTAIEAFF.